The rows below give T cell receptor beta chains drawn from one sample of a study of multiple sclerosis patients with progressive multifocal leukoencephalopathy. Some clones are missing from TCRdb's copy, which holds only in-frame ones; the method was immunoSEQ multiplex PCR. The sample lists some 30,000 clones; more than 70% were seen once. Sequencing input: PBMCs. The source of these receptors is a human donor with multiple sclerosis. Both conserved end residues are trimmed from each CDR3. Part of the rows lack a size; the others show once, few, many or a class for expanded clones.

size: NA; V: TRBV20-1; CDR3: SGALNTEAF
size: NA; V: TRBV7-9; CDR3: ASSPRANTGELF
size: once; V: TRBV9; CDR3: ASSVRGGAGDTQY
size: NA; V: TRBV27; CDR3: ASSPGQSNYGYT
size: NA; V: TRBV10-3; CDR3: AISESGQGLTEAF
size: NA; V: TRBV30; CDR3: AWMRDPLNTEAF
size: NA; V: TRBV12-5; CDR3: ASGLGQGALVGNEQF
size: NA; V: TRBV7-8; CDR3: ASSLGQGGEQF
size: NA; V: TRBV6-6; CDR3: ASSNTQGGGEKLF
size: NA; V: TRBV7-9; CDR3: ASSRQEAAQY
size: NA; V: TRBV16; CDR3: ASSRGRRGEKLF
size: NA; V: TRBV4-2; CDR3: ASSQDRRGTYEQY
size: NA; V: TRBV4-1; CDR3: ASSPVRQGDYEQY
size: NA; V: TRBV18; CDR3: ASSPTEINYGYT
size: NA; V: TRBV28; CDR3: ASSLPQRAQTSGYT
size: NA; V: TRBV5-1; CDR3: ASSSGPGGNYGYT
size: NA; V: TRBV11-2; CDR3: ASSLAGTFPRYGANVLT
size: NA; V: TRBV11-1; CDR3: ASSQGTGLTYEQY
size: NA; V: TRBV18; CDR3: ASSPSGGSGGFETQY
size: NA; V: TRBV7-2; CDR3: ASSSTTGTTGELF
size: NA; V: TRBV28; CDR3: ASQIRVGVGNQPQH
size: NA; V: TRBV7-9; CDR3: ASSPQGLDTEAF
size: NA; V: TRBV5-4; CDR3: ASQEGGAADTQY
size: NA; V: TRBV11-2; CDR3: ASSLADYEQY
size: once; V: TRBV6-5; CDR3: ASTKGDRAYGYT
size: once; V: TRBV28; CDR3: ASSLSAGQGGYT
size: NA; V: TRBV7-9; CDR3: ASVSDRGNEKLF
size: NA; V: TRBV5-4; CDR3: ASSRAGGPNTGELF
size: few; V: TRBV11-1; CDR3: ASNPQVDRKNYGYT
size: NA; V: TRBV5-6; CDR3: ASSHGQGSEKLF
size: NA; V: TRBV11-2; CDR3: ASSWGRTSGISYEQY
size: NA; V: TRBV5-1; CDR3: ASSLGLAGDTQY